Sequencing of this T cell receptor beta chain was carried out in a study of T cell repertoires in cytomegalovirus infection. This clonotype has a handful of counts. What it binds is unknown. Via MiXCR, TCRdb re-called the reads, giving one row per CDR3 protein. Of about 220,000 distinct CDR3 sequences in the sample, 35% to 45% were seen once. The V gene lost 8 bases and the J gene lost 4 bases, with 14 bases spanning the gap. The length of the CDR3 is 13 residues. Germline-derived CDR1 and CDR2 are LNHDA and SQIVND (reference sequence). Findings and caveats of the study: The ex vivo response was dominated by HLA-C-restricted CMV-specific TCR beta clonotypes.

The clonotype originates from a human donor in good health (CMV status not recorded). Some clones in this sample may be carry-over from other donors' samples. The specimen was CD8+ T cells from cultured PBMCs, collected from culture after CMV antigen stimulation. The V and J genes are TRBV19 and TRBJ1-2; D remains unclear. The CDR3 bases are TGTGCCAGTGCGACTGGTAGCGGCTATGGCTACACCTTC. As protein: CASATGSGYGYTF.